These 5 T cell receptor beta chains share one sample of origin, sequenced in a study of neurological immune-mediated disorders. One entry per CDR3 protein results from TCRdb running MiXCR on the 5' RACE reads. Among around 100,000 distinct CDR3 sequences listed, 10% to 14% were seen once. Time point indicated: longitudinal time-point 3. Input material: PBMCs. These receptors were collected from a female donor with HTLV-1-associated myelopathy (HAM/TSP).

This clonotype was detected ten times or more. The rearrangement links TRBV2 to TRBJ1-1; 11 nucleotides line up with TRBD1. The CDR3 length is 15 residues. Germline lookup yields CDR1 SNHLY and CDR2 FYNNEI. Germline trimming cut 11 bases from V and 9 bases from J; bases unmatched to any gene: 17. The chain's CDR3 is CASDEGQGVPIQAFF. The CDR3 bases are TGTGCCTCCGATGAGGGACAGGGGGTTCCCATTCAAGCTTTCTTT.

This sequence joins TRBV20-1 and TRBJ2-7; D gene uncertain. The CDR3 sequence is 14 residues long. The germline CDR1 and CDR2 sequences are DFQATT and SNEGSKA (reference sequence). Trimming pared 2 bases from V and 7 bases from J, leaving 18 bases between. The CDR3 coding sequence is TGCAGTGCTAGACCCGAAGGTGGTAGGAAGGAGCAGTACTTC. It translates to CSARPEGGRKEQYF.

This clonotype was recorded at least ten times. The chain carries TRBV5-1 and TRBJ2-3, with a possible D match to TRBD2 (6 bases). The CDR3 is 14 residues long. Per the germline V gene, CDR1 is SGHRS and CDR2 is YFSETQ. Trimming pared 3 bases from V and 6 bases from J, leaving 14 bases between. CDR3 sequence: CASSSPDGGDTQYF. CDR3 in DNA: TGCGCCAGCAGCTCCCCGGACGGAGGGGATACGCAGTATTTT.

This clonotype was detected many times. This chain links TRBV28 with TRBJ2-5, with 7 bases that match TRBD1. Per germline, CDR1 MDHEN and CDR2 SYDVKM. V shed 6 bases, J shed 6 bases, and the junction held 4 bases outside the gene matches. CDR3 size: 12 residues. Here the CDR3 DNA reads TGTGCCAGCAGGGGGGACAGCAAGACCCAGTACTTC. It encodes CASRGDSKTQYF. Complete variable domain (other parts from reference TRBV28 and TRBJ2-5): DVKVTQSSRYLVKRTGEKVFLECVQDMDHENMFWYRQDPGLGLRLIYFSYDVKMKEKGDIPEGYSVSREKKERFSLILESASTNQTSMYLCASRGDSKTQYFGPGTRLLVL.

There are many counts of this clonotype. The chain joins TRBV12-3 or TRBV12-4 to TRBJ2-3; D remains unclear. V lost 5 bases and J lost 5, with 11 bases in between. The CDR3 extends over 13 amino acids. CDR3 sequence: CASSPAPVDTQYF. CDR3 nucleotide sequence: TGTGCCAGCAGTCCCGCGCCCGTAGATACGCAGTATTTT.